One sample yielded the 18 T cell receptor beta chains listed below, sequenced in a study of T cells in Graves' hyperthyroidism and ophthalmopathy. TCR beta CDR3 regions were amplified from RNA. Primed by the HTBI set, a first-round RT-PCR was run on the TCR CDR3. TCRdb reprocessed the multiplex PCR reads via MiXCR and lists one record per CDR3 protein. The table includes around 290,000 distinct CDR3 sequences, roughly 13% detected once. The sample comprised blood. These receptors all come from a young woman with Graves' hyperthyroidism that later progressed to Graves' ophthalmopathy.

This clonotype has only a few counts. This may be a read error, as it is one base from a much larger clone. This chain joins TRBV28 and TRBJ2-1; 11 bases map to TRBD2. CDR3 length equals 15 residues. Germline CDR1 MDHEN, CDR2 SYDVKM. CDR3 nucleotide sequence: TGTGCCAGCATCCCCATAGCGGGAGGGAAGGATGAGCAGTCCTTC. Its translation is CASIPIAGGKDEQSF. Looking up the rest from reference TRBV28 and TRBJ2-1 gives the full variable domain: DVKVTQSSRYLVKRTGEKVFLECVQDMDHENMFWYRQDPGLGLRLIYFSYDVKMKEKGDIPEGYSVSREKKERFSLILESASTNQTSMYLCASIPIAGGKDEQSFGPGTRLTVL.

This clonotype occurred many times. The chain joins TRBV7-2 to TRBJ2-7; 12 bases agree with TRBD2. CDR1 is SGHTA, CDR2 FQGNSA, per germline. Trimming cost V 4 bases and J 3 bases; bases outside gene matches: 4. The CDR3 covers 15 residues. CDR3 nucleotide sequence: TGTGCCAGCAGCTCTCGGACTAGCGGGATCTACGAGCAGTACTTC. Translating it yields CASSSRTSGIYEQYF. The full variable domain, rest sourced from reference TRBV7-2 and TRBJ2-7, is GAGVSQSPSNKVTEKGKDVELRCDPISGHTALYWYRQSLGQGLEFLIYFQGNSAPDKSGLPSDRFSAERTGGSVSTLTIQRTQQEDSAVYLCASSSRTSGIYEQYFGPGTRLTVT.

The sample holds many counts of this clonotype. This chain connects TRBV20-1 to TRBJ2-3; 9 bases align to TRBD2. V shed 5 bases, J shed 1 base, and the junction held 13 bases outside the gene matches. The CDR3 spans 17 residues. Germline loops: CDR1 DFQATT, CDR2 SNEGSKA (reference sequence). CDR3 DNA: TGCAGTGCTCTGAGGGCTAGCGGGAATGTTCGCACAGATACGCAGTATTTT. Protein sequence: CSALRASGNVRTDTQYF.

The sample holds a few counts of this clonotype. This chain uses TRBV20-1 with TRBJ1-1, with TRBD1 identical over 7 bases. Germline V gene sequence: CDR1 DFQATT, CDR2 SNEGSKA (reference sequence). CDR3 length: 14 amino acids. Trimming took 1 base from V and 5 from J; bases not matched to a gene: 7. This CDR3 reads CSARGQGVWTEAFF. The CDR3 DNA is TGCAGTGCTAGAGGTCAGGGGGTTTGGACTGAAGCTTTCTTT.

This clonotype was seen ten or more times. The V gene is TRBV7-9, the J gene TRBJ2-2; D possibly corresponds to TRBD1 (5 bases). CDR1 is SEHNR, CDR2 FQNEAQ, per germline (reference sequence). This CDR3 is built from 16 residues. Trimming pared 1 base from V and 2 bases from J, leaving 11 bases between. Written as DNA, the CDR3 is TGTGCCAGCAGCTTAGTCCCAGGGCCAAACACCGGGGAGCTGTTTTTT. Translating gives CASSLVPGPNTGELFF.

This clonotype was recorded many times. This chain connects TRBV19 to TRBJ2-5, with 11 bases lining up with TRBD2. Germline CDR1 reads LNHDA; CDR2 reads SQIVND (reference sequence). The CDR3 runs 15 residues. After removal of 6 bases from V and 5 bases from J, the junction contained 8 bases not matched to a gene. The CDR3, as DNA: TGTGCCAGTAGCCGGGGACTAGCGGACTATGAGACCCAGTACTTC. Translating it yields CASSRGLADYETQYF.

This clonotype came up a few times. The V and J genes are TRBV3-2 and TRBJ2-7; the table's D call of TRBD1 was not tested on the DNA. TRBV3-2 is assigned pseudogene status. This CDR3 contains 18 residues. The CDR3 loop is CASSRGTGAQREIYEQYF. CDR3 sequence (DNA): TGTGCCAGCAGCCGTGGAACAGGGGCCCAGCGGGAGATCTACGAGCAGTACTTC.

This clonotype has ten or more counts. The chain couples TRBV6-2 or TRBV6-3 to TRBJ2-4; 12 bases align to TRBD2. Trimming removed 2 bases from V and 7 bases from J; junction bases left unmatched: 12. Germline V gives CDR1 MNHEY, CDR2 SVGEGT. This CDR3 comprises 18 residues. CDR3 DNA: TGTGCCAGCAGTTACAGGGGCCTAGCGGGAGGGAAGGGGAACATTCAGTACTTC. Its protein is CASSYRGLAGGKGNIQYF.

This clonotype was recorded a few times. This chain links TRBV19 with TRBJ1-2; 10 bases map to TRBD1. Germline CDR1 is LNHDA and CDR2 is SQIVND (reference sequence). The CDR3 covers 15 residues. V lost 6 bases and J lost 4; bases outside the gene matches: 8. CDR3 residues: CASSRGDRGTYGYTF. The DNA of the CDR3 is TGTGCCAGTAGCCGAGGGGACAGGGGAACCTATGGCTACACCTTC.

This clonotype was observed at least ten times. The chain links TRBV28 to TRBJ2-3, with 9 bases matching TRBD1. Germline V lookup: CDR1 MDHEN, CDR2 SYDVKM. CDR3 length: 14 residues. Trimming removed 6 bases from V and 5 bases from J; junction bases left unmatched: 6. Written as DNA, the CDR3 is TGTGCCAGCAGCTGGGGGACAGGGCTAGATACGCAGTATTTT. Its translation is CASSWGTGLDTQYF.

This clonotype was observed at least ten times. The chain joins TRBV5-1 to TRBJ2-1, with D tentatively TRBD2 (7 bases). Between the trimmed V and J ends, which lost 4 bases and 2 bases, there was a span of 10 bases. The CDR3 sequence is 14 residues long. Germline V gene sequence: CDR1 SGHRS, CDR2 YFSETQ. CDR3 bases: TGCGCCAGCAGCGCGGGGGACACCTACAATGAGCAGTTCTTC. Translated, it gives CASSAGDTYNEQFF.

This clonotype was counted at least ten times. V and J are TRBV9 and TRBJ2-1; 7 bases line up with TRBD2. The CDR3 has 15 amino acids. Trimming cost V 0 bases and J 4 bases; bases outside gene matches: 4. CDR1 is SGDLS and CDR2 is YYNGEE in the germline V gene. CDR3 bases: TGTGCCAGCAGCGTAGGTGCGGGAGCATACAATGAGCAGTTCTTC. As protein: CASSVGAGAYNEQFF. The full variable domain, rest sourced from reference TRBV9 and TRBJ2-1, is DSGVTQTPKHLITATGQRVTLRCSPRSGDLSVYWYQQSLDQGLQFLIQYYNGEERAKGNILERFSAQQFPDLHSELNLSSLELGDSALYFCASSVGAGAYNEQFFGPGTRLTVL.

This clonotype was recorded at least ten times. The chain is built from TRBV4-2 and TRBJ1-5; 8 bases match TRBD1. Germline V gene lookup returns CDR1 LGHNA and CDR2 YNFKEQ. CDR3 size: 16 residues. V lost 0 bases, J lost 6 bases, and 7 bases stayed unmatched. The CDR3 DNA is TGTGCCAGCAGCCAAGATCCCCAGGGGGCAGCTCAGCCCCAGCATTTT. Translation: CASSQDPQGAAQPQHF.

This clonotype was seen only a few times. The rearrangement uses TRBV10-2 and TRBJ2-5, with a possible D match to TRBD2 (6 bases). V was clipped by 2 bases and J by 5 bases, with 15 bases between them. The CDR3 covers 15 residues. Looked up from germline, CDR1 is WSHSY and CDR2 is SAAADI. CDR3 in DNA: TGCGCCAGCAGTGAGCCGGGACTGTCTGGGGAGACCCAGTACTTC. Translated, it gives CASSEPGLSGETQYF.

This clonotype was counted between two and nine times. This rearrangement joins TRBV10-3 to TRBJ2-1; 9 bases agree with TRBD1. The CDR3 runs 13 residues. With V trimmed by 7 bases and J by 3 bases, 1 base remained unmatched. CDR1 ENHRY and CDR2 SYGVKD come from the germline V gene. The DNA for the CDR3 is TGTGCCATCAAGGGACAGGGCTACAATGAGCAGTTCTTC. Amino acid sequence: CAIKGQGYNEQFF.

Ten or more counts support this clonotype. The chain employs TRBV20-1 and TRBJ1-1, with 8 positions matching TRBD1. CDR3 length: 13 amino acids. J lost 2 bases, V lost 4 bases, and 3 bases had no gene match. CDR1 and CDR2 from the germline V gene are DFQATT and SNEGSKA (reference sequence). DNA for the CDR3: TGCAGTGCTATGGACAGGGCAAACACTGAAGCTTTCTTT. Translating gives CSAMDRANTEAFF.

This clonotype was detected many times. V gene TRBV7-2 combines with J gene TRBJ2-1, with TRBD2 identical over 10 bases. Germline CDR1 and CDR2: SGHTA and FQGNSA. V trimming: 5 bases; J trimming: 0 bases; junction bases outside the gene matches: 19. The CDR3 is made up of 21 amino acids. The CDR3 loop is CASSPYPTSGKGRVSYNEQFF. DNA for the CDR3: TGTGCCAGCAGCCCTTACCCTACTAGCGGGAAAGGGAGGGTCTCCTACAATGAGCAGTTCTTC. The full variable domain, in which reference TRBV7-2 and TRBJ2-1 provide the parts outside the CDR3, is GAGVSQSPSNKVTEKGKDVELRCDPISGHTALYWYRQSLGQGLEFLIYFQGNSAPDKSGLPSDRFSAERTGGSVSTLTIQRTQQEDSAVYLCASSPYPTSGKGRVSYNEQFFGPGTRLTVL.

This clonotype has at least ten counts. The chain joins TRBV20-1 to TRBJ2-1; 12 bases map to TRBD2. Germline V gene data show CDR1 as DFQATT and CDR2 as SNEGSKA (reference sequence). V lost 4 bases, J lost 4 bases, and 2 bases stayed unmatched. This CDR3 spans 14 amino acids. The CDR3 DNA reads TGCAGTGCTACTAGCGGGAGGGGGTACAATGAGCAGTTCTTC. As protein: CSATSGRGYNEQFF.